A single sample gave rise to the 19 T cell receptor beta chains below, sequenced in a study of PD-L1 blockade in urothelial cancer. The time point was: peripheral blood 6 weeks after treatment start. Data came from immunoSEQ multiplex PCR; TCRdb stores just in-frame clones and leaves some out. The table records about 41,000 clones, roughly 81% of them present only once. The sample was PBMCs, taken around atezolizumab (anti-PD-L1) treatment. The receptors stem from a man between 65 and 85 years old with urothelial cancer.

This clone was picked up one time. V is TRBV11-2 and J is TRBJ2-1, with D maybe TRBD2 (5 bases). The CDR3 covers 13 residues. CDR1 and CDR2 from the germline V gene are SGHAT and FQNNGV. The V gene lost 4 bases and the J gene lost 4 bases, with 8 bases spanning the gap. CDR3 sequence (DNA): TGTGCCAGCAGCTCTCGGGAATACAATGAGCAGTTCTTC. Its translation: CASSSREYNEQFF.

The chain combines TRBV15 with TRBJ2-2, with 7 bases lining up with TRBD2. There are 18 residues in the CDR3. Germline V gene sequence: CDR1 LNHNV, CDR2 YYDKDF (reference sequence). With V trimmed by 5 bases and J by 1 base, 13 bases remained unmatched. CDR3 bases: TGTGCCACCAGCCCCCGGTTGGGGGGAGGGCAGAACACCGGGGAGCTGTTTTTT. Encoded protein: CATSPRLGGGQNTGELFF.

This chain connects TRBV5-1 to TRBJ2-3; a possible D gene is TRBD2 (5 bases). Trimming cost V 4 bases and J 6 bases, with 9 bases left between them. The CDR3 totals 12 residues. Per the germline V gene, CDR1 is SGHRS and CDR2 is YFSETQ. Here the CDR3 reads CASSERADTQYF. CDR3 bases: TGCGCCAGCAGCGAGAGGGCGGATACGCAGTATTTT.

This chain joins TRBV2 and TRBJ2-3; TRBD1 matches 9 bases. CDR1 is SNHLY, CDR2 FYNNEI, per germline. The CDR3 has 20 amino acids. V dropped 4 bases and J dropped 6; count of bases not matched to a gene: 23. CDR3 sequence: CASSVWSSAKGQGREDTQYF. The CDR3 nucleotides are TGTGCCAGCAGTGTGTGGTCGAGTGCGAAGGGACAGGGAAGGGAGGATACGCAGTATTTT.

V usage is TRBV6-6 and J usage is TRBJ2-1; 10 bases align to TRBD1. Looked up from germline, CDR1 is MNHNY and CDR2 is SVGAGI (reference sequence). The CDR3 runs to 16 residues. The ends lost 6 bases at V and 6 bases at J; junction bases unmatched: 11. DNA for the CDR3: TGTGCCAGCAGCCCGGGACAGGGGACGGCAGTCAATGAGCAGTTCTTC. This encodes CASSPGQGTAVNEQFF.

The gene calls are TRBV15 and TRBJ2-1, with 9 bases aligning to TRBD1. The CDR3 length is 16 residues. With 0 bases clipped from V and 5 bases from J, the junction kept 5 bases outside the gene matches. Germline loops: CDR1 LNHNV, CDR2 YYDKDF (reference sequence). CDR3 loop: CATSRDLTGGNNEQFF. CDR3 DNA sequence: TGTGCCACCAGCAGAGATCTCACAGGGGGCAACAATGAGCAGTTCTTC. Combining the CDR3 with reference TRBV15 and TRBJ2-1 gives the whole variable domain DAMVIQNPRYQVTQFGKPVTLSCSQTLNHNVMYWYQQKSSQAPKLLFHYYDKDFNNEADTPDNFQSRRPNTSFCFLDIRSPGLGDTAMYLCATSRDLTGGNNEQFFGPGTRLTVL.

The table lists this clone with a few counts. The V and J genes are TRBV6-1 and TRBJ2-1, with D tentatively TRBD2 (6 bases). The V end was cut by 7 bases, the J end by 1 base, with 14 bases between. CDR1 MNHNS and CDR2 SASEGT come from the germline V gene. There are 15 residues in the CDR3. The CDR3 loop is CASINSGGSYNEQFF. The CDR3 region has the DNA TGTGCCAGCATTAATAGCGGAGGTTCCTACAATGAGCAGTTCTTC.

A single count supports this clone. The chain joins TRBV19 to TRBJ1-4; D may be TRBD1 (5 bases). The CDR3 is 14 amino acids. Germline V gene lookup returns CDR1 LNHDA and CDR2 SQIVND (reference sequence). With 3 bases removed from V and 3 bases from J, the gap between germline ends came to 8 bases. For the CDR3, the DNA is TGTGCCAGTAGTATGGTAGGGGCTAATGAAAAACTGTTTTTT. This gives the protein CASSMVGANEKLFF.

This chain connects TRBV2 to TRBJ2-7; a weak D match, TRBD2 (5 bases). The CDR3 is made up of 14 amino acids. Trimming removed 4 bases from V and 0 bases from J, with 10 bases in between. Per germline, CDR1 SNHLY and CDR2 FYNNEI. In DNA form, the CDR3 reads TGTGCCAGCAGTGTGATGACTACCTCCTACGAGCAGTACTTC. Translation: CASSVMTTSYEQYF.

The chain couples TRBV2 to TRBJ2-2; 13 bases are shared with TRBD2. From germline, CDR1 is SNHLY and CDR2 FYNNEI. With 6 bases clipped from V and 5 bases from J, the junction kept 3 bases outside the gene matches. The CDR3 is 15 amino acids. The CDR3 DNA follows: TGTGCCAGCAGGGGGGGACTAGCGGGAACCGGGGAGCTGTTTTTT. It codes for CASRGGLAGTGELFF.

The chain links TRBV9 to TRBJ1-2, with TRBD1 identical over 7 bases. V shed 3 bases, J shed 4 bases, and the junction held 9 bases outside the gene matches. This CDR3 spans 15 amino acids. Germline V gene sequence: CDR1 SGDLS, CDR2 YYNGEE. Written as DNA, the CDR3 is TGTGCCAGCAGCGGACAGGGAGAATGGACCTATGGCTACACCTTC. The encoded protein is CASSGQGEWTYGYTF.

This chain uses TRBV19 with TRBJ1-5; D is undetermined. This CDR3 region has 12 residues. V lost 5 bases and J lost 6, with 8 bases in between. Germline values: CDR1 LNHDA, CDR2 SQIVND (reference sequence). The CDR3 DNA reads TGTGCCAGTAGTCCTTCGAGTCAGCCCCAGCATTTT. Its protein is CASSPSSQPQHF.

The V call is TRBV5-1, the J call TRBJ2-7; D might be TRBD1 (6 bases). The germline gives CDR1 SGHRS, CDR2 YFSETQ. This CDR3 has 14 amino acids. V lost 5 bases and J lost 2, with 14 bases in between. The CDR3 DNA is TGCGCCAGCAGGTTCCTACAGGGAACCTACGAGCAGTACTTC. Translation gives CASRFLQGTYEQYF.

J is TRBJ2-2 and V is TRBV5-4; tentatively, D is TRBD2 (5 bases). The CDR3 contains 15 residues. In germline, CDR1 is SGHNT, CDR2 YYREEE (reference sequence). V shed 4 bases and J shed 4 bases, with 14 bases lying between them. Here the CDR3 reads CASSRTDGITGELFF. Here the CDR3 DNA reads TGTGCCAGCAGCCGGACTGACGGAATCACCGGGGAGCTGTTTTTT.

The CDR3 loop is CASSSVTSGVTGELFF. In DNA form, the CDR3 reads TGTGCCAGCAGTTCTGTGACTAGCGGGGTGACCGGGGAGCTGTTTTTT. This chain uses TRBV28 with TRBJ2-2; TRBD2 aligns across 11 bases. CDR1 and CDR2 from the germline V gene are MDHEN and SYDVKM. The CDR3 sequence is 16 residues long. Germline trimming cut 4 bases from V and 5 bases from J; bases unmatched to any gene: 6.

Written as DNA, the CDR3 is TGCGCCAGCAGCCAAGAGCTAGCGGGAGGAACAGATACGCAGTATTTT. Translating it yields CASSQELAGGTDTQYF. V is TRBV4-1 and J is TRBJ2-3; TRBD2 matches at 11 bases. Germline trimming cut 0 bases from V and 3 bases from J; bases unmatched to any gene: 2. The CDR3 loop spans 16 amino acids. The germline CDR1 and CDR2 sequences are MGHRA and YSYEKL.

This chain links TRBV9 with TRBJ2-3; perhaps TRBD2 as D (6 bases). Trimming left V 4 bases short and J 0 bases short, with 9 bases between. Per the germline V gene, CDR1 is SGDLS and CDR2 is YYNGEE. The CDR3 is 14 residues long. CDR3 sequence reads: CASSKGTSTDTQYF. The CDR3 DNA sequence: TGTGCCAGCAGCAAAGGGACTAGCACAGATACGCAGTATTTT.

The chain recombines TRBV29-1 with TRBJ2-5, with D tentatively TRBD2 (6 bases). The CDR3 runs 14 residues. Germline CDR1 reads SQVTM; CDR2 reads ANQGSEA. V shed 7 bases and J shed 5 bases, with 20 bases lying between them. Written as DNA, the CDR3 is TGCAGCGGCCGCGGAGCGGAGGAGGGGGAGACCCAGTACTTC. As protein: CSGRGAEEGETQYF. Full variable domain (remainder filled in from reference TRBV29-1 and TRBJ2-5): SAVISQKPSRDICQRGTSLTIQCQVDSQVTMMFWYRQQPGQSLTLIATANQGSEATYESGFVIDKFPISRPNLTFSTLTVSNMSPEDSSIYLCSGRGAEEGETQYFGPGTRLLVL.

The rearrangement uses TRBV5-6 and TRBJ2-3, with 10 bases identical to TRBD2. The germline CDR1 and CDR2 sequences are SGHDT and YYEEEE. The CDR3 sequence is 14 residues long. V shed 4 bases, J shed 8 bases, and the junction held 7 bases outside the gene matches. The CDR3 is CASSLLAGVVTQYF. The CDR3 region has the DNA TGTGCCAGCAGCCTCCTAGCGGGAGTTGTTACGCAGTATTTT. Full variable domain (missing parts from reference TRBV5-6 and TRBJ2-3): DAGVTQSPTHLIKTRGQQVTLRCSPKSGHDTVSWYQQALGQGPQFIFQYYEEEERQRGNFPDRFSGHQFPNYSSELNVNALLLGDSALYLCASSLLAGVVTQYFGPGTRLTVL.